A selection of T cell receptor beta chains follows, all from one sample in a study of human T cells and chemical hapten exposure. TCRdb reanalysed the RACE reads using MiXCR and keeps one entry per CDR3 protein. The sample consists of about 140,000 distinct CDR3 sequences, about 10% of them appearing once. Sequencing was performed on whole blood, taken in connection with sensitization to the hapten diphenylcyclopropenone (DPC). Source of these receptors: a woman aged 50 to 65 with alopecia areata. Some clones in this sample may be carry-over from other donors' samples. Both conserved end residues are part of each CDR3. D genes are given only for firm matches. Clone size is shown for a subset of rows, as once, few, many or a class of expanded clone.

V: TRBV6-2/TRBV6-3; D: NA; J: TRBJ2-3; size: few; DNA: TGTGCCAGCGTACGGAGGGTCACAGATACGCAGTATTTT; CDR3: CASVRRVTDTQYF
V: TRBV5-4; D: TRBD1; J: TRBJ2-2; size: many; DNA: TGTGCCAGTAGGGACAGGAGGAACACCGGGGAGCTGTTTTTT; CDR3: CASRDRRNTGELFF
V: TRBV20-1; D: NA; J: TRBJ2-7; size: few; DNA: TGCAGTGCTAGTGCTAACTACGAGCAGTACTTC; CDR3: CSASANYEQYF
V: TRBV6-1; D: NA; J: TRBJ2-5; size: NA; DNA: TGTGCCAGCACCAGGACCGGGGGCCAAGAGACCCAGTACTTC; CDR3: CASTRTGGQETQYF
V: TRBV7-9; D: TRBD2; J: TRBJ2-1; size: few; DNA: TGTGCCACCCAGCTTGGAACTAGCGGGAGCAATGAGCAGTTCTTC; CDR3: CATQLGTSGSNEQFF
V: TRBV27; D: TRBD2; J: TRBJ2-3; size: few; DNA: TGTGCCAGCAGTTTAGGCGGGAGAAGCGCAGATACGCAGTATTTT; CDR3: CASSLGGRSADTQYF
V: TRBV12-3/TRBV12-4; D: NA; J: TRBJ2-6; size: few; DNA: TGTGCCAGCAGTTCCAGGAGCTCTGGGGCCAACGTCCTGACTTTC; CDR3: CASSSRSSGANVLTF
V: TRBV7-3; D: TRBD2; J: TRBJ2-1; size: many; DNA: TGTGCCAGCAGCCGTAGCGGGAGGGGAAATGAGCAGTTCTTC; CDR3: CASSRSGRGNEQFF
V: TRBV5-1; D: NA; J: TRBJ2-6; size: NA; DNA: TGCGCCAGCAGCTTGGATATCTCTGGGGCCAACGTCCTGACTTTC; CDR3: CASSLDISGANVLTF
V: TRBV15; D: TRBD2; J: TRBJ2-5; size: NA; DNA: TGTGCCACCCAGAGCGGGAGGGCCTGGGAGACCCAGTACTTC; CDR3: CATQSGRAWETQYF
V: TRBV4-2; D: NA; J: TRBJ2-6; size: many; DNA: TGTGCCAGCAGCCAAGAACTCTCTGGGGCCAACGTCCTGACTTTC; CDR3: CASSQELSGANVLTF
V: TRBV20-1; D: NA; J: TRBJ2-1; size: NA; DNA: TGCAGTGCAAAGGCGGGTAGCTCCTACAATGAGCAGTTCTTC; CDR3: CSAKAGSSYNEQFF
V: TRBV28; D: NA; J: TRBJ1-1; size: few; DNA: TGTGCCAGCAGCCTCTCCGTGGGGGCCACTGAAGCTTTCTTT; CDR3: CASSLSVGATEAFF
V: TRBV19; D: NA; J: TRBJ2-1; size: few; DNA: TGTGCCAGTAGTATAATATTCGGGACCTACAATGAGCAGTTCTTC; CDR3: CASSIIFGTYNEQFF
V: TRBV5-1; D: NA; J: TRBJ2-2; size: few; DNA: TGCGCCAGCAGCCAGGGAGTAGTTGCGAACACCGGGGAGCTGTTTTTT; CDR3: CASSQGVVANTGELFF
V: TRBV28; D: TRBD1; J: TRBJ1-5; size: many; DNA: TGTGCCAGCAGTTTACCAGGGGGCGTTCAGCCCCAGCATTTT; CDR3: CASSLPGGVQPQHF
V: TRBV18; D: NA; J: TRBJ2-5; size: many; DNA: TGTGCCAGCTCACCCCGACAGCTACAAGAGACCCAGTACTTC; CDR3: CASSPRQLQETQYF
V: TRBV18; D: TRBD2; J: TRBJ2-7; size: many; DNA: TGTGCCAGCTCACCACGTGCTCCGCCGGGGGGGGAGCAGTACTTC; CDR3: CASSPRAPPGGEQYF
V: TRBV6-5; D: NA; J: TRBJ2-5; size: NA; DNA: TGTGCCAGCAGGGGGTCACGGAGCCTTAGGGAGACCCAGTACTTC; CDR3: CASRGSRSLRETQYF
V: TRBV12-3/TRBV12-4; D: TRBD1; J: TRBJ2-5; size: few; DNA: TGTGCCAGCAGTATGGACAGGGTCAGGGAGACCCAGTACTTC; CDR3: CASSMDRVRETQYF